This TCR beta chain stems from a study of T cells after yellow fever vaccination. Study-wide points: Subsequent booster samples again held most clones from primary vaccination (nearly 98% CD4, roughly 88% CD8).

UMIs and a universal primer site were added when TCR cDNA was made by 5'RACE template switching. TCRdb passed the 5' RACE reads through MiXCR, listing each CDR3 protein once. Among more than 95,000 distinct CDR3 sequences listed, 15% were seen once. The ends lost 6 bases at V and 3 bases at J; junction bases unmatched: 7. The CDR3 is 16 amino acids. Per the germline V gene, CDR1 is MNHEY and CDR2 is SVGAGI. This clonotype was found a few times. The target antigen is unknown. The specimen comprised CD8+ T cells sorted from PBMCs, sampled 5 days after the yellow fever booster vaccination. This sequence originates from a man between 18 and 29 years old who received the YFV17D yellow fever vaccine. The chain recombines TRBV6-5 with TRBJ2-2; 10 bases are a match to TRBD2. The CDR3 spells CASSPALAGDTGELFF. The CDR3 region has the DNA TGTGCCAGCAGCCCAGCCCTAGCGGGGGACACCGGGGAGCTGTTTTTT.